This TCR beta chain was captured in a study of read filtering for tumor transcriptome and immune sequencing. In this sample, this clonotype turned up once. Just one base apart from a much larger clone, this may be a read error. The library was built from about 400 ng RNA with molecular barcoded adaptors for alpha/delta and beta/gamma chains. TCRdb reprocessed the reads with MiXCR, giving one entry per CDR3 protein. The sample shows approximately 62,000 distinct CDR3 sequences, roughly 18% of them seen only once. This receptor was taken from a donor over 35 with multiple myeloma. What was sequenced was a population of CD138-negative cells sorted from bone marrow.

CDR3 in amino acids: CGARAGANYGYTF. The DNA of the CDR3 is TGCGGTGCTAGAGCAGGGGCGAACTATGGCTACACCTTC. The rearrangement joins TRBV20-1 to TRBJ1-2, with TRBD1 as a possible D gene (6 bases). There are 13 residues in the CDR3. Germline CDR1 DFQATT, CDR2 SNEGSKA (reference sequence).